Following are 31 T cell receptor beta chains from one sample sequenced in a study of T cells in Graves' hyperthyroidism and ophthalmopathy. Amplified regions were TCR beta CDR3 sequences from RNA transcripts. The study used the HTBI primer set for a first-round RT-PCR of the TCR CDR3. TCRdb re-called the multiplex PCR reads with MiXCR, one entry per CDR3 protein. This sample has fewer than 700,000 distinct CDR3 sequences, with more than 15% found just once. The sequenced sample was blood. The receptors here all came from a woman between 18 and 29 years old with Graves' ophthalmopathy.

The chain joins TRBV9 to TRBJ1-1, with D possibly being TRBD1 (5 bases). The CDR3 is 14 residues long. CDR1 is SGDLS and CDR2 is YYNGEE in the germline V gene. The V and J ends lost 0 bases and 8 bases respectively, with 14 bases between them. The CDR3 here is CASSVDYGTREAFF. In DNA, the CDR3 is TGTGCCAGCAGCGTAGACTATGGGACCCGAGAAGCTTTCTTT.

The rearrangement uses TRBV28 and TRBJ2-2; the D gene is possibly TRBD2 (6 bases). Germline V gene data show CDR1 as MDHEN and CDR2 as SYDVKM. Trimming removed 6 bases at V and 1 base at J, with 12 bases between. The CDR3 runs 15 residues. The DNA of the CDR3 is TGTGCCAGCAGGGTGAGCGGGCTGAACACCGGGGAGCTGTTTTTT. Encoded protein: CASRVSGLNTGELFF.

CDR3 amino acids: CSVGLAGVREQYF. Written as DNA, the CDR3 is TGCAGCGTGGGACTAGCGGGAGTTCGGGAGCAGTACTTC. The chain joins TRBV29-1 to TRBJ2-7, with 14 bases that match TRBD2. The CDR3 covers 13 residues. From germline, CDR1 is SQVTM and CDR2 ANQGSEA. The V segment lost 6 bases and the J segment 7 bases; nucleotides outside the gene matches: 5.

The rearrangement joins TRBV29-1 to TRBJ1-2; D unresolved. The CDR3 sequence is 12 residues long. Germline V gene data show CDR1 as SQVTM and CDR2 as ANQGSEA. V shed 5 bases and J shed 4 bases, with 11 bases lying between them. The CDR3 protein is CSVIGEGYGYTF. CDR3 nucleotides: TGCAGCGTTATCGGGGAAGGCTATGGCTACACCTTC.

CDR3 amino acids: CASSQSEVAGSSYNEQFF. In DNA form, the CDR3 reads TGCGCCAGCAGCCAATCAGAGGTAGCGGGGAGCTCCTACAATGAGCAGTTCTTC. This chain links TRBV4-1 with TRBJ2-1; 8 positions agree with TRBD2. CDR3 length: 18 residues. Germline assignment: CDR1 MGHRA and CDR2 YSYEKL. J lost 0 bases, V lost 2 bases, and 9 bases had no gene match.

The sample holds a few counts of this clonotype. The genes are TRBV10-3 and TRBJ2-1; D remains ambiguous. The CDR3 contains 17 residues. Germline V gene data show CDR1 as ENHRY and CDR2 as SYGVKD. The germline V and J ends were trimmed by 3 bases and 1 base, with 16 bases remaining between them. The CDR3 nucleotides are TGTGCCATCAGTGAAGGAGCTCCAATAAGTTCCTACAATGAGCAGTTCTTC. Translation gives CAISEGAPISSYNEQFF.

This clonotype was observed many times. J is TRBJ1-5 and V is TRBV4-1; D ambiguous. The CDR3 sequence is 12 residues long. The germline gives CDR1 MGHRA, CDR2 YSYEKL. Trimming stripped 1 base from V and 7 bases from J, with 5 bases between. The CDR3 loop is CASSQGPQPQHF. Here the CDR3 DNA reads TGCGCCAGCAGCCAAGGGCCACAGCCCCAGCATTTT.

This clonotype was picked up a small number of times. The chain recombines TRBV27 with TRBJ1-2, with a weak D call TRBD1 (5 bases). The CDR3 extends over 13 amino acids. V lost 0 bases and J lost 6, with 8 bases in between. CDR1 is MNHEY and CDR2 is SMNVEV in the germline V gene (reference sequence). CDR3 sequence (DNA): TGTGCCAGCAGTTTATCGGGGGACCATGGCTACACCTTC. Encoded protein: CASSLSGDHGYTF.

This clonotype was counted many times. The chain links TRBV7-8 to TRBJ2-5, with TRBD2 matching 8 bases. Germline V gene lookup returns CDR1 SGHVS and CDR2 FQNEAQ. CDR3 length: 16 amino acids. The trim removed 2 bases at V and 4 bases at J, leaving 9 bases unmatched. The CDR3 region is CASSLKVAGPRETQYF. For the CDR3, the DNA is TGTGCCAGCAGCTTAAAGGTAGCGGGGCCCCGAGAGACCCAGTACTTC. Together with reference TRBV7-8 and TRBJ2-5, the CDR3 gives the full variable domain: GAGVSQSPRYKVAKRGQDVALRCDPISGHVSLFWYQQALGQGPEFLTYFQNEAQLDKSGLPSDRFFAERPEGSVSTLKIQRTQQEDSAVYLCASSLKVAGPRETQYFGPGTRLLVL.

Regarding this clonotype: At one of its ends the junction is not consistent with the germline gene, which may arise from a read error. This chain uses TRBV6-1 with TRBJ2-2; 8 bases line up with TRBD1. Germline V gene sequence: CDR1 MNHNS, CDR2 SASEGT. CDR3 size: 15 residues. The CDR3 DNA follows: TGTACCAGCACTGTATGGACAGGGAGTTCCGGGGAGCTGTTTTTT. Translated, it gives CTSTVWTGSSGELFF.

The table lists this clonotype with many counts. The V gene is TRBV30, the J gene TRBJ1-2, with TRBD1 as a possible D gene (5 bases). CDR1 is GTSNPN, CDR2 SVGIG, per germline (reference sequence). Trimming left V 1 base short and J 4 bases short, with 16 bases between. The CDR3 runs 15 residues. The CDR3 coding sequence is TGTGCCTGGAGTGCCATGGACACCGTGGGCTATGGCTACACCTTC. Protein sequence: CAWSAMDTVGYGYTF. The complete variable domain, with remaining parts taken from reference TRBV30 and TRBJ1-2, reads SQTIHQWPATLVQPVGSPLSLECTVEGTSNPNLYWYRQAAGRGLQLLFYSVGIGQISSEVPQNLSASRPQDRQFILSSKKLLLSDSGFYLCAWSAMDTVGYGYTFGSGTRLTVV.

With respect to this clonotype: A single base separates this from a much larger clone, so it may be a read error. This chain joins TRBV30 and TRBJ1-1; no definite D call. V lost 8 bases and J 5 bases, leaving 21 bases between the germline ends. This CDR3 spans 14 amino acids. Germline values: CDR1 GTSNPN, CDR2 SVGIG (reference sequence). CDR3 in amino acids: CARNPNGRRTEAFF. CDR3 sequence (DNA): TGTGCCCGGAACCCAAATGGCAGACGGACTGAAGCTTTCTTT.

The V call is TRBV10-3, the J call TRBJ2-3, with TRBD2 identical over 9 bases. The CDR3 runs to 15 residues. V gave up 3 bases and J gave up 4 bases; unmatched junction bases: 5. Germline assignment: CDR1 ENHRY and CDR2 SYGVKD. Here the CDR3 reads CAISDAGGGPDTQYF. In DNA, the CDR3 is TGTGCCATCAGTGACGCGGGGGGGGGGCCAGATACGCAGTATTTT.

This clonotype was seen more than once but under ten times. The chain uses TRBV7-6 and TRBJ1-5, with TRBD1 matching over 9 bases. The CDR3 runs to 15 residues. The germline gives CDR1 SGHVS, CDR2 FNYEAQ. Trimming removed 1 base from V and 5 bases from J; junction bases left unmatched: 3. The CDR3 bases are TGTGCCAGCAGCTTAGAAGGACAGGGGTATCAGCCCCAGCATTTT. Its translation is CASSLEGQGYQPQHF.

This clonotype was detected many times. As DNA, the CDR3 is TGTGCCAGCAGGAGGACAGGGGTCGCAGATACGCAGTATTTT. As protein: CASRRTGVADTQYF. The genes are TRBV2 and TRBJ2-3; 9 bases are shared with TRBD1. The CDR3 is 14 amino acids. Unmatched junction bases numbered 5, after V lost 6 bases and J lost 4 bases. Germline V gives CDR1 SNHLY, CDR2 FYNNEI.

There are a few counts of this clonotype. The rearrangement uses TRBV19 and TRBJ1-5; 7 nucleotides match TRBD1. The germline V gene encodes CDR1 LNHDA and CDR2 SQIVND (reference sequence). This CDR3 region has 15 residues. V trimming: 4 bases; J trimming: 4 bases; junction bases outside the gene matches: 7. CDR3 DNA sequence: TGTGCCAGTAGTACCCTCCGGGACAGTAATCAGCCCCAGCATTTT. It is translated as CASSTLRDSNQPQHF.

This clonotype was detected only a few times. The chain employs TRBV5-6 and TRBJ1-3; D might be TRBD1 (5 bases). From germline, CDR1 is SGHDT and CDR2 YYEEEE. V lost 4 bases and J lost 3, with 11 bases in between. The CDR3 spans 14 residues. The CDR3 DNA sequence: TGTGCCAGCAGCCCTGGGACTGTTGGAAACACCATATATTTT. Its translation is CASSPGTVGNTIYF.

This clonotype was counted ten times or more. This rearrangement joins TRBV12-3 or TRBV12-4 to TRBJ1-1, with D perhaps TRBD1 (5 bases). The CDR3 runs 12 residues. V lost 3 bases, J lost 6 bases, and 8 bases lay in between. In DNA, the CDR3 is TGTGCCAGCAGTTTTATGGGGGCTGAAGCTTTCTTT. This sequence encodes CASSFMGAEAFF.

Regarding this clonotype: Its ends do not fully match the called genes, so a read error is possible. The J gene is TRBJ2-3, the V gene TRBV6-1, with 11 bases identical to TRBD2. The CDR3 spans 18 residues. CDR1 is MNHNS, CDR2 SASEGT, per germline. The CDR3 reads CASSQALTSGSFSDTQYF. The CDR3, as DNA: TGTGCCAGCAGTCAAGCCCTCACTAGCGGGAGTTTTTCAGATACGCAGTATTTT.

This clonotype was counted many times. V usage is TRBV28 and J usage is TRBJ1-1; D remains unclear. Looked up from germline, CDR1 is MDHEN and CDR2 is SYDVKM. The CDR3 spans 13 residues. Between the trimmed V and J ends, which lost 6 bases and 1 base, there was a span of 9 bases. CDR3 in amino acids: CASSPLKNTEAFF. CDR3 coding DNA: TGTGCCAGCAGCCCGCTAAAGAACACTGAAGCTTTCTTT.

The chain links TRBV6-5 to TRBJ1-2; the D is unclear. CDR1 is MNHEY and CDR2 is SVGAGI in the germline V gene. Deletions cut 3 bases from V and 1 base from J, with 12 bases between. The CDR3 extends over 15 amino acids. This chain's CDR3 is CASSYRETLNYGYTF. The CDR3 DNA sequence: TGTGCCAGCAGTTATCGGGAGACGCTTAACTATGGCTACACCTTC.

The chain combines TRBV14 with TRBJ1-1; D is ambiguous. V dropped 1 base and J dropped 7 bases, with 10 bases sitting between them. The CDR3 extends over 13 amino acids. Germline loops: CDR1 SGHDN, CDR2 FVKESK. The CDR3 DNA reads TGTGCCAGCAGCCAAGTTCAGTGGGGTGAAGCTTTCTTT. Protein: CASSQVQWGEAFF. Drawing the rest from reference TRBV14 and TRBJ1-1, the complete variable domain is EAGVTQFPSHSVIEKGQTVTLRCDPISGHDNLYWYRRVMGKEIKFLLHFVKESKQDESGMPNNRFLAERTGGTYSTLKVQPAELEDSGVYFCASSQVQWGEAFFGQGTRLTVV.

V is TRBV19 and J is TRBJ1-2; unclear D gene. V shed 3 bases and J shed 3 bases, with 11 bases lying between them. Germline CDR1 LNHDA, CDR2 SQIVND (reference sequence). This CDR3 has 14 residues. In DNA form, the CDR3 reads TGTGCCAGTAGTATGCGGGGAAGAGACTATGGCTACACCTTC. Translated: CASSMRGRDYGYTF. Complete variable domain (other parts from reference TRBV19 and TRBJ1-2): DGGITQSPKYLFRKEGQNVTLSCEQNLNHDAMYWYRQDPGQGLRLIYYSQIVNDFQKGDIAEGYSVSREKKESFPLTVTSAQKNPTAFYLCASSMRGRDYGYTFGSGTRLTVV.

The chain links TRBV2 to TRBJ2-7; 9 bases match TRBD1. V trimming: 7 bases; J trimming: 4 bases; junction bases outside the gene matches: 8. Per the germline V gene, CDR1 is SNHLY and CDR2 is FYNNEI. CDR3 size: 14 residues. The CDR3 coding sequence is TGTGCCAGCACAGCGACAGGGGGGCCTTACGAGCAGTACTTC. Encoded protein: CASTATGGPYEQYF.

The sample holds a few counts of this clonotype. V usage is TRBV29-1 and J usage is TRBJ1-2; 8 bases fit TRBD1. The CDR3 has 13 amino acids. Germline V CDR1 and CDR2: SQVTM, ANQGSEA. With V trimmed by 7 bases and J by 2 bases, 6 bases remained unmatched. The CDR3: CSAWDRRNYGYTF. Here the CDR3 DNA reads TGCAGCGCCTGGGACAGGCGGAACTATGGCTACACCTTC. Supplemented by reference TRBV29-1 and TRBJ1-2, the full variable domain reads SAVISQKPSRDICQRGTSLTIQCQVDSQVTMMFWYRQQPGQSLTLIATANQGSEATYESGFVIDKFPISRPNLTFSTLTVSNMSPEDSSIYLCSAWDRRNYGYTFGSGTRLTVV.

This clonotype has ten or more counts. The junction and the germline gene differ at one end; a read error may be behind it. This chain uses TRBV7-7 with TRBJ1-6; a possible D gene is TRBD1 (5 bases). The germline gives CDR1 SSHAT, CDR2 FNYEAQ (reference sequence). The CDR3 contains 16 residues. This chain's CDR3 is CASSSSGYRRKSPLHF. For the CDR3, the DNA is TGTGCTAGCAGCTCCTCAGGGTACCGGCGTAAGTCACCCCTCCACTTT.

This clonotype has a count of ten or more. The chain employs TRBV12-3 or TRBV12-4 and TRBJ1-2; D might be TRBD1 (6 bases). This CDR3 is built from 11 residues. V was pared by 7 bases and J by 7 bases, with 10 bases between. The CDR3 spells CASTLTGGYTF. For the CDR3, the DNA is TGTGCCAGCACCCTGACAGGTGGCTACACCTTC.

The sample holds many counts of this clonotype. The chain links TRBV30 to TRBJ1-5; TRBD1 might be the D (5 bases). V lost 6 bases and J lost 2, with 11 bases in between. The CDR3 extends over 13 amino acids. The germline V gene encodes CDR1 GTSNPN and CDR2 SVGIG (reference sequence). The CDR3: CACGGKGNQPQHF. The CDR3 DNA is TGTGCCTGCGGGGGAAAGGGCAATCAGCCCCAGCATTTT.

Worth noting for this clonotype: A much larger clonotype is one base distant, so this may be a read error. CDR3 bases: TGCAGCGTTGAATCGTGGGACGAAAAACTGTTTTTT. Protein sequence: CSVESWDEKLFF. V gene TRBV29-1 combines with J gene TRBJ1-4; possibly TRBD1 for D (5 bases). The CDR3 length is 12 residues. Trimming shortened V by 2 bases and J by 8 bases, and 9 bases separated the two germline ends. Germline CDR1 SQVTM, CDR2 ANQGSEA.

This clonotype was counted at least ten times. The rearrangement uses TRBV28 and TRBJ2-3; D unclear. This CDR3 region has 17 residues. Germline V lookup: CDR1 MDHEN, CDR2 SYDVKM. Trimming took 2 bases from V and 2 from J, leaving 17 bases between them. CDR3: CASSLTPDLDSTDTQYF. CDR3 nucleotides: TGTGCCAGCAGTTTAACCCCCGACTTAGACTCCACAGATACGCAGTATTTT.

This clonotype was picked up a small number of times. J is TRBJ1-2 and V is TRBV28; D not certain. Trimming took off 3 bases at V and 2 bases at J, with 7 bases between the two ends. This CDR3 is built from 13 residues. Germline V gene lookup returns CDR1 MDHEN and CDR2 SYDVKM. The CDR3 nucleotides read TGTGCCAGCAGTTTCAACGGAAACTATGGCTACACCTTC. Translating gives CASSFNGNYGYTF.